This TCR beta chain comes out of a study of cytomegalovirus exposure and HLA in healthy donors. This PCR relied on a set of 60 Vbeta primers and 13 Jbeta primers. Libraries were prepared by immunoSEQ multiplex PCR; TCRdb keeps only in-frame clonotypes and omits some of them. The repertoire has approximately 140,000 clones, 70% to 85% of them found once; the top ten carry 2.5%. Germline lookup yields CDR1 SGHNT and CDR2 YYREEE (reference sequence). Between the trimmed V and J ends, which lost 0 bases and 0 bases, there was a span of 10 bases. The CDR3 is made up of 15 amino acids. This chain uses TRBV5-4 with TRBJ2-7, with TRBD1 as a possible D gene (6 bases). This clonotype was sampled from a male donor in good health and CMV-seronegative. The sample comprised PBMCs. The chain's CDR3 is CASSLGTASSYEQYF. In nucleotides, the CDR3 is TGTGCCAGCAGCTTGGGGACAGCTAGCTCCTACGAGCAGTACTTC.